This T cell receptor beta chain came from a study of blood T cell repertoires in COVID-19. Overall study context: There were acute and convalescent COVID-19 samples, and they came from the United States, Italy and Spain. PBMCs, B-cell-depleted T cells, or T cells provided the cDNA or gDNA that made up the material.

Under the authors' procedure: Estimates of nucleated cell counts were drawn from the amplification of reference gene primers. Sequenced by immunoSEQ multiplex PCR; TCRdb stores in-frame clones only, minus some. V, J and clone size were drawn from that table, and D and trimming were deduced from the DNA. The sample holds about 100,000 clones, roughly 90% seen once. The CDR3 sequence is 16 residues long. Trimming removed 5 bases at V and 1 base at J, with 17 bases between. Germline assignment: CDR1 SGHRS and CDR2 YFSETQ. Sequenced: peripheral blood. This chain links TRBV5-1 with TRBJ2-3; possibly TRBD1 for D (5 bases). This receptor was identified in a human donor with active COVID-19. The donor label of this sample is uncertain. In DNA, the CDR3 is TGCGCCAGCAGACCCGTCCCTACAGGAGGCACAGATACGCAGTATTTT. Amino acids: CASRPVPTGGTDTQYF.